This TCR beta chain is drawn from a study of blood T cell repertoires in COVID-19 (TCRdb year 2020). Study-wide context: The collaborator samples originated in the United States, Italy and Spain and spanned the acute and convalescent phases of COVID-19. A de-identified subject ID, COVID-19 status, age in years and sex were almost always included in the sample metadata. The repertoires were made available in a free public database intended to serve as a resource for research on the immune response to SARS-CoV-2. Where available, HLA class I and class II types were obtained from metadata supplied by the sample provider rather than from assay-based typing. The samples were drawn from the first 160 participants of the ongoing ImmuneRACE study and from under 1,500 subjects provided by 6 global collaborators. Deeply sampled blood TCRbeta repertoires from subjects exposed to, actively infected with, or recovered from COVID-19 were included in the dataset. The prospective study material was composed of cDNA or gDNA derived from T cells, B-cell-depleted T cells, or PBMCs.

Study-wide findings and limitations: Clinical and demographic metadata were provided uncurated, with the amount varying by source and participant.

This clone was counted once. Its target antigen remains unknown. It has no much larger one-base neighbor in the sample; base qualities were not kept. Trimming leaves V shorter by 6 bases and J shorter by 8 bases, with the junction holding 6 bases beyond the gene matches. The CDR3 spans 13 residues, from the cysteine through the phenylalanine. The sequence is cut down to CDR3 DNA, 39 bases in frame from base 1. Per the germline V gene (reference sequence), LNHDA is the CDR1 and SQIVND is the CDR2. TCRbeta CDR3 regions were amplified from genomic DNA using the immunoSEQ Assay, a bias-controlled multiplex PCR. From the authors' description of their analysis: The number of nucleated cells in each sample was estimated from the amplification of reference gene primers within the assay. To quantify the absolute abundance of each unique TCRbeta CDR3 rearrangement, sequence reads were collapsed and filtered. For each sample, productive Simpson clonality was calculated by taking the square root of Simpson's diversity index across productive rearrangements. Here the immuneACCESS table is served through TCRdb, limited to in-frame sequences with V and J called. Missing clones are a known gap in these copies; in checked studies unresolved V genes cover under half, and the rest lacks a known reason. V and J calls and clone size are as listed in that table; D and trimming were resolved from the DNA. This sample comprises about 54,000 clones, around 93% of them detected only once. 5.5% to 7.5% of the sample goes to the ten largest clones.

Each collaborating institution followed its own protocols to collect whole blood in K2EDTA tubes. For TCRbeta analysis, collaborators shipped samples in one of three forms: frozen whole blood, isolated PBMCs, or DNA extracted from either of those sample types. This chain joins TRBV19 to TRBJ1-2; 10 bases in between match TRBD1. The sample taken for sequencing was peripheral blood. The sequence was collected from a woman aged 55-70 years with active or convalescent COVID-19. Read as DNA, the sequence is TGTGCCAGTAGCGCGACAGGGGGCCTGGGCTACACCTTC. This is translated as CASSATGGLGYTF.